This record concerns one TCR beta chain sequence. Its target is not known. Trimming took 2 bases from V and 4 from J; bases not matched to a gene: 7. Germline-derived CDR1 and CDR2 are MNHEY and SVGAGI. CDR3 size: 16 residues. This specimen belongs to a study of T cell responses to AZD1222 COVID-19 vaccine. Second doses were pooled across both intervals (about 4 or about 12 weeks). The study's findings and limits: Spike-spanning, vaccine-associated CD4 TCRs were dominant at 160-218 and 743-854.

The assay was immunoSEQ multiplex PCR, and TCRdb's table has in-frame clones only and misses some. Among tens of thousands of clones listed, around nine tenths were seen once. The chain is built from TRBV6-5 and TRBJ2-2; 7 bases fit TRBD1. This sequence originates from an adult who received the AZD1222 COVID-19 vaccine. This specimen was peripheral blood, taken 28 days after the second AZD1222 dose. The CDR3 DNA reads TGTGCCAGCAGTTACGGCACAGGGGCGCCCACCGGGGAGCTGTTTTTT. Its protein is CASSYGTGAPTGELFF.